The 13 T cell receptor beta chains reported below all come from one sample, sequenced in a study of blood T cells in healthy people across ages. Alongside a J-beta primer mix, a sample-barcoded 5' primer served in a second PCR lasting roughly 7 to 11 cycles. TCRdb re-called the 5' RACE reads with MiXCR, one entry per CDR3 protein. The sample has hundreds of thousands of distinct CDR3 sequences; 20% to 25% are singletons. The specimen sequenced was blood. These receptors were collected from a man in his sixties or seventies in good health.

V usage is TRBV18 and J usage is TRBJ2-3; 8 nucleotides line up with TRBD1. Unmatched junction bases numbered 2, after V lost 0 bases and J lost 12 bases. This CDR3 has 12 residues. Per the germline V gene, CDR1 is KGHSH and CDR2 is LQKENI. CDR3 residues: CASSPPGQVQYF. CDR3 bases: TGTGCCAGCTCACCACCGGGACAGGTCCAGTATTTT.

This clonotype has just a few counts. V and J are TRBV9 and TRBJ2-7, with D possibly being TRBD2 (6 bases). Germline loops: CDR1 SGDLS, CDR2 YYNGEE. CDR3 length equals 16 residues. Trimming shortened V by 4 bases and J by 0 bases, and 17 bases separated the two germline ends. This CDR3 reads CASSPRGSGFSYEQYF. Here the CDR3 DNA reads TGTGCCAGCAGCCCCCGGGGCAGCGGGTTCTCCTACGAGCAGTACTTC.

This clonotype has only a few counts. The chain has TRBV29-1 and TRBJ2-1; no clear D gene. The germline V gene encodes CDR1 SQVTM and CDR2 ANQGSEA. Trimming removed 5 bases at V and 6 bases at J, with 5 bases between. The CDR3 loop spans 10 amino acids. The CDR3 DNA reads TGCAGCGTTATCACCAATGAGCAGTTCTTC. Translated, it gives CSVITNEQFF.

The chain has TRBV12-3 or TRBV12-4 and TRBJ1-4; D not certain. The CDR3 loop spans 14 amino acids. V dropped 3 bases and J dropped 1 base, with 6 bases sitting between them. The CDR3 region has the DNA TGTGCCAGCAGTTTCCGGGAAACTAATGAAAAACTGTTTTTT. Protein: CASSFRETNEKLFF.

This rearrangement joins TRBV29-1 to TRBJ1-1, with D perhaps TRBD1 (6 bases). V was pared by 1 base and J by 12 bases, with 15 bases between. This CDR3 is built from 12 residues. Germline CDR1 reads SQVTM; CDR2 reads ANQGSEA. The CDR3 bases are TGCAGCGTTGAAGGGTACAGGGAGAGGCCTTTCTTT. Amino acid sequence: CSVEGYRERPFF.

The V and J genes are TRBV28 and TRBJ2-5, with no clear D. The CDR3 has 16 amino acids. The ends were cut back, 3 bases at V and 1 base at J, with 15 bases in the middle. Germline V gene lookup returns CDR1 MDHEN and CDR2 SYDVKM. CDR3 sequence (DNA): TGTGCCAGCAGTTTTCCCCCCGACTTTGGCCAAGAGACCCAGTACTTC. It codes for CASSFPPDFGQETQYF.

The sample holds a few counts of this clonotype. V gene TRBV5-5 combines with J gene TRBJ2-5; 8 bases agree with TRBD1. The J call is in doubt because the DNA end fits TRBJ2-7 better. This CDR3 has 15 residues. Germline values: CDR1 SGHKS, CDR2 YYEKEE (reference sequence). The CDR3 bases are TGTGCCAGCAGCAAACCCGGACAGGGAGTCTACGAGCAGTACTTC. Protein sequence: CASSKPGQGVYEQYF.

This clonotype was picked up a small number of times. The chain links TRBV11-3 to TRBJ2-1; 8 bases are a match to TRBD2. From germline, CDR1 is SGHNT and CDR2 YENEEA. The CDR3 covers 15 residues. J lost 5 bases, V lost 4 bases, and 7 bases had no gene match. CDR3 in amino acids: CASSSAGTRNNEQFF. The CDR3 coding sequence is TGTGCCAGCAGCTCTGCCGGGACTAGGAACAATGAGCAGTTCTTC. The full variable domain, rest sourced from reference TRBV11-3 and TRBJ2-1, is EAGVVQSPRYKIIEKKQPVAFWCNPISGHNTLYWYLQNLGQGPELLIRYENEEAVDDSQLPKDRFSAERLKGVDSTLKIQPAELGDSAVYLCASSSAGTRNNEQFFGPGTRLTVL.

This clonotype was counted a few times. The chain is built from TRBV11-2 and TRBJ2-1; TRBD1 is a possible D gene (6 bases). The CDR3 runs to 16 residues. Germline V gene lookup returns CDR1 SGHAT and CDR2 FQNNGV. Trimming removed 4 bases from V and 6 bases from J, with 19 bases in between. The CDR3 region has the DNA TGTGCCAGCAGCTCATACCGGCAGGGGTATAGCAATGAGCAGTTCTTC. It specifies CASSSYRQGYSNEQFF.

This clonotype was detected only a few times. V is TRBV2 and J is TRBJ2-5; no clear D gene. V lost 4 bases and J lost 6, with 6 bases in between. The CDR3 extends over 11 amino acids. In germline, CDR1 is SNHLY, CDR2 FYNNEI. In DNA form, the CDR3 reads TGTGCCAGCAGTGTTTTACAGACCCAGTACTTC. Residues: CASSVLQTQYF.

The chain recombines TRBV7-9 with TRBJ2-3; no definite D call. V was clipped by 3 bases and J by 8 bases, with 21 bases between them. Germline-derived CDR1 and CDR2 are SEHNR and FQNEAQ (reference sequence). CDR3 size: 16 residues. CDR3 sequence (DNA): TGTGCCAGCAGCTTCGGTGATCGGTCCCCAGCTTCTACGCAGTATTTT. Translation gives CASSFGDRSPASTQYF.

This clonotype was seen many times. The chain carries TRBV18 and TRBJ2-7; TRBD2 is a possible D gene (6 bases). This CDR3 comprises 14 residues. Trimming stripped 0 bases from V and 3 bases from J, with 9 bases between. Per the germline V gene, CDR1 is KGHSH and CDR2 is LQKENI. The CDR3, as DNA: TGTGCCAGCTCACCACCGGAGGGGCTCTACGAGCAGTACTTC. Translated, it gives CASSPPEGLYEQYF.

This clonotype occurred a few times. This chain uses TRBV2 with TRBJ2-5; 8 bases match TRBD2. The ends lost 10 bases at V and 5 bases at J; junction bases unmatched: 9. The CDR3 runs to 13 residues. Per germline, CDR1 SNHLY and CDR2 FYNNEI. The chain's CDR3 is CATKAGEPETQYF. The CDR3 DNA reads as TGTGCCACAAAAGCGGGGGAGCCGGAGACCCAGTACTTC.